The 17 T cell receptor beta chains below come from one sample, sequenced in a study of T cell repertoires in cytomegalovirus infection. These receptors are not linked to any known antigen. TCRdb used MiXCR to reprocess the reads, holding one entry per CDR3 protein. The sample has hundreds of thousands of distinct CDR3 sequences, more than 40% seen once. Sequencing used cultured PBMCs, obtained from culture after CMV antigen stimulation. The source is a human donor in good health (CMV status not recorded). Some clones in this sample may be carry-over from other donors' samples.

CDR3 residues: CASRTGTASYNEQFF. The DNA for the CDR3 is TGTGCCAGCAGGACCGGGACGGCTTCCTACAATGAGCAGTTCTTC. The chain carries TRBV2 and TRBJ2-1; D may be TRBD1 or TRBD2 (5 bases each). Deletions cut 6 bases from V and 1 base from J, with 13 bases between. The germline CDR1 and CDR2 sequences are SNHLY and FYNNEI. The CDR3 runs to 15 residues.

V gene TRBV7-2 combines with J gene TRBJ1-1; a weak D match, TRBD1 (6 bases). The CDR3 runs 18 residues. Per germline, CDR1 SGHTA and CDR2 FQGNSA. V lost 5 bases, J lost 0 bases, and 22 bases lay in between. The CDR3 loop is CASSRFRGPGWMNTEAFF. In DNA, the CDR3 is TGTGCCAGCAGCCGATTTCGGGGGCCAGGGTGGATGAACACTGAAGCTTTCTTT.

This clonotype came up a few times. The CDR3 DNA follows: TGTGCCAGCAGTCGCTGGGGCAGAAAAAACATTCAGTACTTC. Translation: CASSRWGRKNIQYF. The rearrangement joins TRBV12-3 or TRBV12-4 to TRBJ2-4; a weak D match, TRBD1 (5 bases). V lost 5 bases to trimming and J lost 4 bases, with 12 bases between them. The CDR3 runs 14 residues.

CDR3 in DNA: TGTGCCAGCAGTCCAGCGGACAGGGCCTACGAGCAGTACTTC. This codes for CASSPADRAYEQYF. This chain joins TRBV12-3 or TRBV12-4 and TRBJ2-7; 8 nucleotides agree with TRBD1. The J segment lost 2 bases and the V segment lost 5 bases, leaving 5 bases of the junction unmatched. This CDR3 has 14 residues.

This clonotype has only a few counts. This rearrangement joins TRBV7-2 to TRBJ2-7; possible D gene TRBD2, 5 bases. The V end was cut by 5 bases, the J end by 3 bases, with 11 bases between. The CDR3 sequence is 13 residues long. In germline, CDR1 is SGHTA, CDR2 FQGNSA. The CDR3: CASSRSGLYEQYF. In nucleotides, the CDR3 is TGTGCCAGCAGCCGAAGCGGTCTCTACGAGCAGTACTTC.

J is TRBJ2-1 and V is TRBV6-9, with a possible D match to TRBD2 (5 bases). The CDR3 covers 17 residues. Germline V gives CDR1 MNHGY, CDR2 SVAAGI. V lost 2 bases and J lost 4, with 18 bases in between. DNA for the CDR3: TGTGCCAGCAGTTATGTCGGGCTAGCCACCTTTTACAATGAGCAGTTCTTC. Translating it yields CASSYVGLATFYNEQFF.

The V call is TRBV12-3 or TRBV12-4, the J call TRBJ1-1, with D possibly matching TRBD1 (5 bases). The CDR3 totals 13 residues. The V end was cut by 2 bases, the J end by 12 bases, with 16 bases between. The CDR3 here is CASSLSPRDLSFF. CDR3 DNA: TGTGCCAGCAGTTTATCCCCCAGGGACCTCTCTTTCTTT.

The chain employs TRBV6-2 or TRBV6-3 and TRBJ2-4; no firm D call. CDR1 MNHEY and CDR2 SVGEGT come from the germline V gene. This CDR3 has 13 amino acids. V was shortened by 6 bases and J by 0 bases, with 6 bases between the two germline ends. CDR3 DNA: TGTGCCAGCAGGGAGCTAGCCAAAAACATTCAGTACTTC. Residues: CASRELAKNIQYF.

The chain joins TRBV15 to TRBJ2-7; the match to TRBD1 covers 8 bases. J was trimmed by 3 bases and V by 4 bases; bases with no gene match: 5. The CDR3 has 14 residues. Germline V gene lookup returns CDR1 LNHNV and CDR2 YYDKDF (reference sequence). The CDR3 reads CATSTADRGYEQYF. CDR3 sequence (DNA): TGTGCCACCAGCACTGCCGACAGGGGCTACGAGCAGTACTTC.

This clonotype was seen a handful of times. The chain uses TRBV7-2 and TRBJ2-5; D may be TRBD1 or TRBD2 (6 bases each). Germline V gene data show CDR1 as SGHTA and CDR2 as FQGNSA. Between the trimmed V and J ends, which lost 6 bases and 5 bases, there was a span of 16 bases. The CDR3 extends over 14 amino acids. CDR3 nucleotide sequence: TGTGCCAGCAGATTACGTGGGGGGCCTGAGACCCAGTACTTC. This gives the protein CASRLRGGPETQYF. The whole variable domain, filled in from reference TRBV7-2 and TRBJ2-5, reads GAGVSQSPSNKVTEKGKDVELRCDPISGHTALYWYRQSLGQGLEFLIYFQGNSAPDKSGLPSDRFSAERTGGSVSTLTIQRTQQEDSAVYLCASRLRGGPETQYFGPGTRLLVL.

The V and J genes are TRBV4-1 and TRBJ1-6, with 9 positions matching TRBD1. This CDR3 is 15 amino acids long. The V and J ends lost 0 bases and 8 bases, in that order; junction bases with no gene match: 2. The V gene's germline CDR1 is MGHRA and CDR2 YSYEKL. This chain's CDR3 is CASSQDNRGHSPLHF. The CDR3 region has the DNA TGCGCCAGCAGCCAAGACAACAGGGGGCATTCACCCCTCCACTTT.

The chain combines TRBV11-2 with TRBJ2-3; tentatively, D is TRBD1 (6 bases). Germline V lookup: CDR1 SGHAT, CDR2 FQNNGV. V gave up 3 bases and J gave up 2 bases, with 12 bases separating them. CDR3 length: 15 residues. The CDR3 loop reads CASSFLGGNTDTQYF. The CDR3 region has the DNA TGTGCCAGCAGCTTTCTAGGGGGAAACACAGATACGCAGTATTTT.

The V call is TRBV19, the J call TRBJ2-4, with TRBD2 identical over 12 bases. Germline assignment: CDR1 LNHDA and CDR2 SQIVND (reference sequence). The CDR3 sequence is 13 residues long. V trimming: 4 bases; J trimming: 15 bases; junction bases outside the gene matches: 7. The CDR3 coding sequence is TGTGCCAGTAGTACTAGCGGGGGGGCGTTCAGGTACTTC. This gives the protein CASSTSGGAFRYF.

The chain uses TRBV4-1 and TRBJ2-3; D is perhaps TRBD2 (7 bases). Germline values: CDR1 MGHRA, CDR2 YSYEKL. Trimming took off 1 base at V and 8 bases at J, with 16 bases between the two ends. The CDR3 has 15 amino acids. DNA of the CDR3: TGCGCCAGCAGCCAAGTTCCCATTGGGGGGGCTACGCAGTATTTT. Encoded protein: CASSQVPIGGATQYF.

This chain uses TRBV7-9 with TRBJ2-3, with a possible D match to TRBD2 (6 bases). Deletions cut 7 bases from V and 4 bases from J, with 9 bases between. Germline V lookup: CDR1 SEHNR, CDR2 FQNEAQ (reference sequence). The CDR3 loop spans 12 amino acids. CDR3: CASKASADTQYF. Written as DNA, the CDR3 is TGTGCCAGCAAGGCTAGCGCAGATACGCAGTATTTT.

This clonotype has a handful of counts. V and J are TRBV7-9 and TRBJ2-7; no firm D call. Germline lookup yields CDR1 SEHNR and CDR2 FQNEAQ (reference sequence). The CDR3 totals 14 residues. The V end lost 3 bases, the J end lost 0 bases, and 9 bases lay between the germline ends. DNA for the CDR3: TGTGCCAGCAGCTTCGTTGCGAGCTCCTACGAGCAGTACTTC. Translated: CASSFVASSYEQYF.

The genes are TRBV27 and TRBJ1-5; D perhaps matches TRBD1 (6 bases). The V end was cut by 6 bases, the J end by 0 bases, with 9 bases between. Germline CDR1 and CDR2: MNHEY and SMNVEV (reference sequence). The CDR3 runs 14 residues. The CDR3 DNA sequence: TGTGCCAGCAGGCCAGGGGTTAGCAATCAGCCCCAGCATTTT. This encodes CASRPGVSNQPQHF.